The entry below describes one T cell receptor (beta chain). Its antigen is undetermined. A total RNA quantity of 3500 ng went into each TCR library. TCRalpha and TCRbeta cDNA underwent two nested PCRs of about 17 and 10 cycles. From the 5' RACE reads, TCRdb lists one entry per CDR3 protein and no DNA. The sample totals 350,000 to 550,000 distinct CDR3 sequences. The data were taken from a study of monozygotic twins with inflammatory bowel disease. Findings and caveats of the study: People with IBD had fewer clonotypes in common with others than healthy twins did, especially with disease activity. Healthy co-twins, by inverse Simpson, had higher TCRbeta diversity than their siblings with IBD.

The germline V gene has CDR1 SGHTA and CDR2 FQGTGA. The CDR3 runs to 15 residues. This TCR derives from a human donor with ulcerative colitis or Crohn's disease, or a healthy co-twin of an affected twin (not recorded which). Sequenced input: blood. The genes are TRBV7-3 and TRBJ1-2; no DNA is available, so the TRBD1 call from TCRdb remains unchecked. The CDR3 sequence is CASSPLGDRSYGYTF. The full variable domain, in which reference TRBV7-3 and TRBJ1-2 provide the parts outside the CDR3, is GAGVSQTPSNKVTEKGKYVELRCDPISGHTALYWYRQSLGQGPEFLIYFQGTGAADDSGLPNDRFFAVRPEGSVSTLKIQRTERGDSAVYLCASSPLGDRSYGYTFGSGTRLTVV.